Below, 3 T cell receptor beta chains from the same sample are listed, as sequenced in a study of cytomegalovirus exposure and HLA in healthy donors. The study ran its PCR with 60 Vbeta and 13 Jbeta primers. The protocol was immunoSEQ multiplex PCR, while the TCRdb copy is restricted to in-frame clones and leaves out a portion. Of 130,000 to 150,000 clones listed, 60% to 85% are singletons. What was sequenced was PBMCs. Receptors were obtained from a man aged 40-49 years in good health and CMV-seropositive.

V is TRBV4-2 and J is TRBJ1-3; D is undetermined. This CDR3 comprises 16 residues. The V end was cut by 0 bases, the J end by 0 bases, with 9 bases between. Germline loops: CDR1 LGHNA, CDR2 YNFKEQ. The CDR3 spells CASSQDLAGSGNTIYF. CDR3 bases: TGTGCCAGCAGCCAAGATCTGGCGGGCTCTGGAAACACCATATATTTT.

A few counts support this clone. V and J are TRBV9 and TRBJ2-5; TRBD1 matches at 9 bases. Germline V lookup: CDR1 SGDLS, CDR2 YYNGEE. This CDR3 is built from 18 residues. V dropped 3 bases and J dropped 4; count of bases not matched to a gene: 16. CDR3: CASSAGTGSLGFGETQYF. CDR3 in DNA: TGTGCCAGCAGCGCCGGGACAGGGTCTTTGGGCTTTGGAGAGACCCAGTACTTC.

The chain combines TRBV6-1 with TRBJ2-7; perhaps TRBD1 as D (6 bases). Germline V lookup: CDR1 MNHNS, CDR2 SASEGT. This CDR3 region has 13 residues. V was trimmed by 3 bases and J by 2 bases, leaving 8 bases between them. This CDR3 reads CASSDSGAYEQYF. Here the CDR3 DNA reads TGTGCCAGCAGTGATTCAGGGGCCTACGAGCAGTACTTC.